The T cell receptor (beta chain) described here comes from a study of blood T cell repertoires in COVID-19. Whole-study context: The United States, Italy and Spain were the sources of the acute and convalescent COVID-19 samples.

Data came from immunoSEQ multiplex PCR; TCRdb stores just in-frame clones and leaves some out. The table includes about 300,000 clones, approximately 90% detected once. This CDR3 has 13 residues. Germline CDR1 SGHNT, CDR2 YYREEE (reference sequence). V shed 4 bases and J 8 bases; nucleotides not matched to a gene: 8. Sequencing input: peripheral blood. V usage is TRBV5-4 and J usage is TRBJ1-2, with TRBD1 matching 7 bases. The clonotype was recovered from a man in his forties with acute or convalescent COVID-19. The CDR3 DNA reads TGTGCCAGCAGCCTGGGGACAGCATACGGCTACACCTTC. Translated: CASSLGTAYGYTF.